This passage covers 23 T cell receptor beta chains from one sample sequenced in a study of cytomegalovirus exposure and HLA in healthy donors. Clones were read by immunoSEQ multiplex PCR, and TCRdb kept only the in-frame ones, dropping some. Among around 220,000 clones listed, roughly 88% were seen once. Sequenced input: PBMCs. These TCRs come from a woman in her late teens or twenties in good health and CMV-seronegative.

CDR3 DNA sequence: TGTGCCAGCAGTGGACAGGCCCGACCTAGCACAGATACGCAGTATTTT. Translated, it gives CASSGQARPSTDTQYF. This chain links TRBV2 with TRBJ2-3, with TRBD1 as a possible D gene (6 bases). The CDR3 is made up of 16 amino acids. V lost 4 bases and J lost 0, with 14 bases in between. CDR1 is SNHLY and CDR2 is FYNNEI in the germline V gene.

This clone was counted between two and nine times. The rearrangement joins TRBV6-5 to TRBJ1-1; D is perhaps TRBD1 (5 bases). From germline, CDR1 is MNHEY and CDR2 SVGAGI. This CDR3 spans 12 amino acids. Trimming removed 6 bases from V and 7 bases from J, with 12 bases in between. The DNA for the CDR3 is TGTGCCAGCAGCTCAGACGGGGGTGAAGCTTTCTTT. Its translation is CASSSDGGEAFF.

This clone was observed a handful of times. The V call is TRBV4-1, the J call TRBJ1-4; 7 bases align to TRBD1. The germline CDR1 and CDR2 sequences are MGHRA and YSYEKL. V dropped 4 bases and J dropped 7; count of bases not matched to a gene: 9. The length of the CDR3 is 15 residues. CDR3 residues: CASSRARDRVEKLFF. DNA of the CDR3: TGCGCCAGCAGCCGAGCTCGAGACAGGGTTGAAAAACTGTTTTTT.

This rearrangement joins TRBV30 to TRBJ1-5, with unresolved D. CDR3 length: 13 residues. The V gene's germline CDR1 is GTSNPN and CDR2 SVGIG (reference sequence). The V end was cut by 1 base, the J end by 3 bases, with 7 bases between. The DNA for the CDR3 is TGTGCCTGGAGTGGAGGGAACAATCAGCCCCAGCATTTT. It yields the protein CAWSGGNNQPQHF. Drawing the rest from reference TRBV30 and TRBJ1-5, the complete variable domain is SQTIHQWPATLVQPVGSPLSLECTVEGTSNPNLYWYRQAAGRGLQLLFYSVGIGQISSEVPQNLSASRPQDRQFILSSKKLLLSDSGFYLCAWSGGNNQPQHFGDGTRLSIL.

The V call is TRBV4-3, the J call TRBJ2-7; 10 nucleotides line up with TRBD2. Unmatched junction bases numbered 5, after V lost 0 bases and J lost 6 bases. This CDR3 is 15 amino acids long. The germline CDR1 and CDR2 sequences are LGHNA and YSLEER. CDR3 in amino acids: CASSQDTSGTSEQYF. CDR3 DNA: TGCGCCAGCAGCCAAGATACTAGCGGGACTAGCGAGCAGTACTTC.

V usage is TRBV2 and J usage is TRBJ2-2; no firm D call. With 4 bases removed from V and 1 base from J, the gap between germline ends came to 10 bases. The germline V gene has CDR1 SNHLY and CDR2 FYNNEI. CDR3 length: 15 amino acids. Here the CDR3 reads CASSVGAQNTGELFF. The CDR3 nucleotides are TGTGCCAGCAGTGTTGGAGCCCAGAACACCGGGGAGCTGTTTTTT. Based on the CDR3 plus reference TRBV2 and TRBJ2-2, the full variable domain is EPEVTQTPSHQVTQMGQEVILRCVPISNHLYFYWYRQILGQKVEFLVSFYNNEISEKSEIFDDQFSVERPDGSNFTLKIRSTKLEDSAMYFCASSVGAQNTGELFFGEGSRLTVL.

The V call is TRBV25-1, the J call TRBJ2-1; TRBD1 might be the D (5 bases). CDR1 and CDR2 from the germline V gene are MGHDK and SYGVNS. The V end lost 1 base, the J end lost 4 bases, and 14 bases lay between the germline ends. The CDR3 spans 16 residues. The CDR3 loop reads CASSELWAGRYNEQFF. The CDR3 bases are TGTGCCAGCAGTGAATTATGGGCAGGGCGGTACAATGAGCAGTTCTTC.

Only one count was recorded for this clone. Other DNA variants within this sample encode the same CDR3. The V and J genes are TRBV10-3 and TRBJ2-7; maybe TRBD1 (6 bases). The V gene's germline CDR1 is ENHRY and CDR2 SYGVKD. Deletions cut 4 bases from V and 3 bases from J, with 10 bases between. The CDR3 extends over 13 amino acids. DNA of the CDR3: TGTGCCATCAGTGTGGGACAAGGCTACGAGCAGTACTTC. It is translated as CAISVGQGYEQYF.

The V call is TRBV4-1, the J call TRBJ2-5; 7 positions agree with TRBD2. The junction had 6 bases not matched to a gene; V was cut back by 0 bases and J by 5 bases. This CDR3 comprises 15 residues. Germline CDR1 MGHRA, CDR2 YSYEKL. CDR3 residues: CASSQEGGQGETQYF. The CDR3 region has the DNA TGCGCCAGCAGCCAAGAGGGAGGGCAAGGGGAGACCCAGTACTTC.

The V call is TRBV11-2, the J call TRBJ2-1; 9 nucleotides match TRBD1. V lost 3 bases, J lost 6 bases, and 0 bases stayed unmatched. This CDR3 spans 13 amino acids. The germline CDR1 and CDR2 sequences are SGHAT and FQNNGV. CDR3 in amino acids: CASSLGQGNEQFF. The CDR3 DNA follows: TGTGCCAGCAGCTTGGGACAGGGCAATGAGCAGTTCTTC.

This chain connects TRBV5-1 to TRBJ2-7, with a possible D match to TRBD2 (5 bases). Trimming pared 5 bases from V and 0 bases from J, leaving 15 bases between. Germline CDR1 is SGHRS and CDR2 is YFSETQ. The CDR3 totals 15 residues. The CDR3 DNA reads as TGCGCCAGCAGATGGTCGAGCCGGGGCTCCTACGAGCAGTACTTC. It specifies CASRWSSRGSYEQYF.

The genes are TRBV28 and TRBJ1-1; perhaps TRBD1 as D (6 bases). Germline CDR1 is MDHEN and CDR2 is SYDVKM. The V and J ends lost 4 bases and 8 bases respectively, with 14 bases between them. The CDR3 loop spans 13 amino acids. The CDR3 region has the DNA TGTGCCAGCAGTTCATGGACAGAGAGAGAAGCTTTCTTT. It translates to CASSSWTEREAFF.

This chain joins TRBV18 and TRBJ1-1; no reliable D call. The CDR3 sequence is 15 residues long. Trimming cost V 3 bases and J 0 bases, with 11 bases left between them. Germline CDR1 KGHSH, CDR2 LQKENI. CDR3 sequence reads: CASSPFGVMNTEAFF. The CDR3 DNA follows: TGTGCCAGCTCACCGTTCGGGGTGATGAACACTGAAGCTTTCTTT.

The rearrangement links TRBV7-9 to TRBJ1-1; D is perhaps TRBD1 (5 bases). Germline lookup yields CDR1 SEHNR and CDR2 FQNEAQ (reference sequence). The CDR3 loop spans 14 amino acids. V was shortened by 5 bases and J by 3 bases, with 13 bases between the two germline ends. The CDR3 sequence is CASSPTAGHTEAFF. The CDR3 coding sequence is TGTGCCAGCAGCCCTACCGCGGGGCACACTGAAGCTTTCTTT.

The rearrangement joins TRBV6-6 to TRBJ2-4; TRBD2 is a possible D gene (6 bases). The CDR3 contains 14 residues. CDR1 and CDR2 (germline): MNHNY, SVGAGI (reference sequence). The V gene lost 1 base and the J gene lost 5 bases, with 9 bases spanning the gap. In DNA, the CDR3 is TGTGCCAGCAGTTACTGGGACTGGCAAAACATTCAGTACTTC. This sequence encodes CASSYWDWQNIQYF.

The sample holds one count of this clone. The CDR3 DNA reads as TGTGCCAGCAGCGGACAGGGGTCGCTAAAACTGTTTTTT. Its protein is CASSGQGSLKLFF. This chain links TRBV9 with TRBJ1-4, with 8 positions matching TRBD1. Germline V gene sequence: CDR1 SGDLS, CDR2 YYNGEE. With V trimmed by 3 bases and J by 10 bases, 5 bases remained unmatched. The CDR3 length is 13 residues.

The chain joins TRBV21-1 to TRBJ2-2; the DNA was not compared with TRBD1, the D call given in the table. TRBV21-1 is a recognized pseudogene. The CDR3 is 13 residues long. CDR3 region: CASMPGGSGELFF. The CDR3 DNA follows: TGTGCCAGCATGCCAGGGGGTAGCGGGGAGCTGTTTTTT.

This clone has just one count. V and J are TRBV7-8 and TRBJ2-7; D uncertain. This CDR3 comprises 15 residues. From germline, CDR1 is SGHVS and CDR2 FQNEAQ. The ends were cut back, 4 bases at V and 5 bases at J, with 18 bases in the middle. The CDR3: CASSYRPRAVDEQYF. The CDR3 DNA reads TGTGCCAGCAGCTACAGACCGAGAGCTGTGGACGAGCAGTACTTC.

The CDR3 DNA reads TGTGCCAGCAGCTTAAGAAGCGGGACCTCCTACAATGAGCAGTTCTTC. Its translation is CASSLRSGTSYNEQFF. The V and J genes are TRBV7-2 and TRBJ2-1; 7 bases line up with TRBD2. The CDR3 runs to 16 residues. Germline V lookup: CDR1 SGHTA, CDR2 FQGNSA. Trimming at V came to 2 bases and at J to 0 bases, leaving 4 bases not matched to a gene.

The V and J genes are TRBV19 and TRBJ2-1; tentatively, D is TRBD2 (6 bases). CDR3 length: 13 amino acids. Trimming pared 5 bases from V and 4 bases from J, leaving 9 bases between. Germline values: CDR1 LNHDA, CDR2 SQIVND (reference sequence). The CDR3 nucleotides are TGTGCCAGTAGTCCGCGGGAATACAATGAGCAGTTCTTC. This codes for CASSPREYNEQFF.

CDR3 in amino acids: CASSFSGFEAFF. The CDR3 DNA follows: TGTGCCAGCTCATTCTCAGGCTTCGAAGCTTTCTTT. The genes are TRBV18 and TRBJ1-1, with D unclear. Germline CDR1 reads KGHSH; CDR2 reads LQKENI. This CDR3 comprises 12 residues. Deletions cut 5 bases from V and 8 bases from J, with 12 bases between.

Only a few counts were recorded for this clone. The V and J genes are TRBV5-4 and TRBJ2-7; weak D call: TRBD2 (6 bases). From germline, CDR1 is SGHNT and CDR2 YYREEE (reference sequence). The CDR3 loop spans 14 amino acids. V was clipped by 1 base and J by 2 bases, with 10 bases between them. Here the CDR3 reads CASSLSGYTYEQYF. CDR3 nucleotides: TGTGCCAGCAGCTTGAGCGGGTATACCTACGAGCAGTACTTC.

This clone was picked up one time. The genes are TRBV30 and TRBJ2-5; tentatively, D is TRBD2 (5 bases). CDR3 size: 14 residues. Germline CDR1 and CDR2: GTSNPN and SVGIG (reference sequence). V lost 0 bases and J lost 5, with 13 bases in between. The CDR3 DNA reads as TGTGCCTGGAGTGTACTCCGGAGGCGGGAGACCCAGTACTTC. Its translation is CAWSVLRRRETQYF.